This entry features one T cell receptor beta chain sequence. V shed 0 bases and J shed 3 bases, with 2 bases lying between them. Germline V lookup: CDR1 LGHNA, CDR2 YSLEER. The CDR3 runs to 13 residues. The data belong to a study of T cells after somatic rescue of genetic block. Here immunoSEQ multiplex PCR was the method, and the copy in TCRdb shows in-frame clones only, minus some. The sample shows 110,000 or so clones, approximately 90% of them seen only once. The receptor was derived from a woman under 30. The chain combines TRBV4-3 with TRBJ2-2, with D hard to call. Sample: peripheral blood mononuclear cells (PBMCs). The CDR3 is CASSQDDTGELFF. DNA of the CDR3: TGCGCCAGCAGCCAAGATGACACCGGGGAGCTGTTTTTT.